This TCR beta chain derives from a study of shared clonotypes between healthy human individuals. In the study overall: Per donor, CD8 memory used one plate, CD8 naive used two, CD4 memory used three and CD4 naive used three.

Remarks on this clone: Its antigen is currently unknown.

The CDR3 sequence is 15 residues long. Trimming removed 4 bases at V and 3 bases at J, with 13 bases between. The germline V gene encodes CDR1 SGHAT and CDR2 FQNNGV. Some clones are missing from TCRdb's copy, which holds only in-frame ones; the method was immunoSEQ multiplex PCR. This sample carries about 680,000 clones, 60% to 80% of them seen once, and the ten largest clones take 1.8%. General study points: It was anticipated that sequencing depth would influence how many clonotypes donors shared.

The V and J genes are TRBV11-2 and TRBJ2-1; D perhaps matches TRBD1 (6 bases). The sequence derives from a woman aged 25 to 45 in good health. The sample was memory CD4+ T cells sorted from blood. As to subset: CD45RA-negative fraction. This CDR3 reads CASSSYQGSYNEQFF. The CDR3 nucleotides read TGTGCCAGCAGCTCTTACCAGGGGAGCTACAATGAGCAGTTCTTC.